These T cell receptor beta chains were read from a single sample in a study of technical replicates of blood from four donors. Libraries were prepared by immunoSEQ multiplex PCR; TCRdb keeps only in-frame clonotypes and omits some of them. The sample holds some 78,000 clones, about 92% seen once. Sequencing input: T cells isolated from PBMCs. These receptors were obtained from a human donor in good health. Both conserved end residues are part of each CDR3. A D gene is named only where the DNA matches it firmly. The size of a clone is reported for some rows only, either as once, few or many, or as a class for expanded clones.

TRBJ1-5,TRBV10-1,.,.,CASRAGSSNQPQHF,TGCGCCAGCAGAGCAGGTTCTAGCAATCAGCCCCAGCATTTT
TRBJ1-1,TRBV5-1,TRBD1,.,CASSLGQGARYAEAFF,TGCGCCAGCAGCTTGGGACAGGGGGCGCGGTATGCTGAAGCTTTCTTT
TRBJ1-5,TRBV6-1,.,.,CASSEAPGWESNQPQHF,TGTGCCAGCAGTGAAGCTCCGGGATGGGAGAGCAATCAGCCCCAGCATTTT
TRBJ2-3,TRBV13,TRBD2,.,CASSILTSGIGTDTQYF,TGTGCCAGCAGCATCCTGACTAGCGGGATCGGGACAGATACGCAGTATTTT
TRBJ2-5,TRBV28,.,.,CASSLWFPGYREETQYF,TGTGCCAGCAGTTTATGGTTCCCAGGGTATAGGGAAGAGACCCAGTACTTC
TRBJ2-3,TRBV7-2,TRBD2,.,CASSVPGLAGGQADTQYF,TGTGCCAGCAGCGTTCCGGGACTAGCGGGAGGGCAAGCAGATACGCAGTATTTT
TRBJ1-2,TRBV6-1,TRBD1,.,CASSEFVWPDEGQINYGYTF,TGTGCCAGCAGTGAATTTGTTTGGCCCGATGAGGGACAGATTAACTATGGCTACACCTTC
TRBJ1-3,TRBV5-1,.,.,CASSPTGGPGNTIYF,TGCGCCAGCAGCCCTACGGGGGGACCTGGAAACACCATATATTTT
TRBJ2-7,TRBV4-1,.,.,CASSQVNSRGDEQYF,TGCGCCAGCAGCCAAGTTAACAGTCGGGGAGACGAGCAGTACTTC
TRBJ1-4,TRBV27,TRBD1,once,CASSLMGQGSEKLFF,TGTGCCAGCAGTTTAATGGGACAGGGTTCTGAAAAACTGTTTTTT
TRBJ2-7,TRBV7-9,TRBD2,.,CASSLRQSGRADEQYF,TGTGCCAGCAGCTTAAGACAAAGCGGGAGGGCCGACGAGCAGTACTTC
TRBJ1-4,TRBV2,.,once,CASTLQGTTNEKLFF,TGTGCCAGCACCTTACAGGGAACAACTAATGAAAAACTGTTTTTT
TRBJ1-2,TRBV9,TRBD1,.,CASSAEAQGPYGYTF,TGTGCCAGCAGCGCCGAGGCACAGGGGCCCTATGGCTACACCTTC
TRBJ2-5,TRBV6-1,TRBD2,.,CASSETPLAGGETQYF,TGTGCCAGCAGTGAGACGCCACTAGCGGGAGGGGAGACCCAGTACTTC
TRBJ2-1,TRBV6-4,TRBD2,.,CASSDSGLAGLQFF,TGTGCCAGCAGTGACAGCGGGCTAGCGGGGCTCCAGTTCTTC
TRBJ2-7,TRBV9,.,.,CASSAQGGGRNTYEQYF,TGTGCCAGCAGCGCCCAGGGAGGGGGGAGGAATACCTACGAGCAGTACTTC
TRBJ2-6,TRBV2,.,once,CASVTFSGANVLTF,TGTGCCAGCGTCACTTTCTCTGGGGCCAACGTCCTGACTTTC
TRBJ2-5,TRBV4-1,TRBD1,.,CASSQIGTGGGETQYF,TGCGCCAGCAGCCAAATCGGGACAGGGGGAGGGGAGACCCAGTACTTC